This TCR beta chain was documented in a study of CD8 T cells in Susac syndrome. Study-level points and caveats: That the number of individuals in its TCR sequencing and HLA analysis was relatively small was acknowledged by the study.

Random hexamers primed reverse transcription of about 0.5 to 1 ug RNA. The CDR3 of TCR beta was amplified by immunoSEQ multiplex PCR across 54 Vbeta and 13 Jbeta. TCRdb passed the immunoSEQ multiplex PCR reads through MiXCR, listing each CDR3 protein once. Among around 79,000 distinct CDR3 sequences, 85% to 95% were seen once, and the ten largest hold about 0.38%. As regards this clonotype: The antigen is unknown.

The V gene end was trimmed by 6 bases and the J gene end by 0 bases; junction bases not matched to a gene: 5. Germline V gives CDR1 SQVTM, CDR2 ANQGSEA. The CDR3 covers 13 residues. The chain links TRBV29-1 to TRBJ2-7, with 7 bases aligning to TRBD1. The sequence was collected from a human donor with multiple sclerosis. Source material: CD8+ T cells from PBMCs. CDR3 coding DNA: TGCAGCGTCGTCCGGGACAGCTCCTACGAGCAGTACTTC. Its translation is CSVVRDSSYEQYF.